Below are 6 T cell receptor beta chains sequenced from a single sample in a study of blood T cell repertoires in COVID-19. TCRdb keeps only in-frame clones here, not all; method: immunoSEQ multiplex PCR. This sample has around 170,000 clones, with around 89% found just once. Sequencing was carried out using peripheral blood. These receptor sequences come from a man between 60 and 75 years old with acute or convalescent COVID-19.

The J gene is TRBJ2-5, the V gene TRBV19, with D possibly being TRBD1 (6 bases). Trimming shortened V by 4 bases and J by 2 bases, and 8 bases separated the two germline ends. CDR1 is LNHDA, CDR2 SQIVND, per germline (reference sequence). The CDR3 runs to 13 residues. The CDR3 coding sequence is TGTGCCAGTAGTAAGGACAGACAAGAGACCCAGTACTTC. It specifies CASSKDRQETQYF.

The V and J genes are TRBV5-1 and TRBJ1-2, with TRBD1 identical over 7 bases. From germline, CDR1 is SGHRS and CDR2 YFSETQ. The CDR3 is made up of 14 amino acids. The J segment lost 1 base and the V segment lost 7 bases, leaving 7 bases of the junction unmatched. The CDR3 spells CASGQGQLNYGYTF. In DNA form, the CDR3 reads TGCGCCAGCGGGCAGGGACAGCTTAACTATGGCTACACCTTC.

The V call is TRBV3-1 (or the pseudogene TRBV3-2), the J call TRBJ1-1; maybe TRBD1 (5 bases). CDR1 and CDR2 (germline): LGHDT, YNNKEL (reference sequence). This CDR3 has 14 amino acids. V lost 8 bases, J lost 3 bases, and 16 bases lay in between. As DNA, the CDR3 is TGTGCCAGCTCCTCTCTGGCCAGGGACACTGAAGCTTTCTTT. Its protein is CASSSLARDTEAFF.

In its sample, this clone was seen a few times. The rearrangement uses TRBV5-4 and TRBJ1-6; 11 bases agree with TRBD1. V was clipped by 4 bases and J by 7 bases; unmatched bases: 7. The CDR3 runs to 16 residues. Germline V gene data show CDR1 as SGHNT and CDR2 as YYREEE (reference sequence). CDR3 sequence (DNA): TGTGCCAGCAGCCCCCCGGACAGGGGGCCGAATTCACCCCTCCACTTT. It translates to CASSPPDRGPNSPLHF.

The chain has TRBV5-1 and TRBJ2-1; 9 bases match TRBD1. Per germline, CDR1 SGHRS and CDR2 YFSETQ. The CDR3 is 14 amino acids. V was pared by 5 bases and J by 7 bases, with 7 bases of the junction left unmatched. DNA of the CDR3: TGCGCCAGCAGACTGGCCGGACAGGGGAATGAGCAGTTCTTC. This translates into CASRLAGQGNEQFF.

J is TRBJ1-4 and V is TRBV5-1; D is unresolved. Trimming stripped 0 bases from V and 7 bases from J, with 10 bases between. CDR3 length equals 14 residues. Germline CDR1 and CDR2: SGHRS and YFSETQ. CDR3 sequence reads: CASSLDPRGEKLFF. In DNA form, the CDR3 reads TGCGCCAGCAGCTTGGATCCCCGAGGTGAAAAACTGTTTTTT.